This passage covers 9 T cell receptor beta chains from one sample sequenced in a study of blood T cell repertoires in COVID-19. TCRdb's table, derived via immunoSEQ multiplex PCR, lists solely in-frame clones and lacks some. The data hold 150,000 to 200,000 clones, with 81% observed a single time. Source material: peripheral blood. These receptors all stem from a woman over 75 with COVID-19, enrolled during active disease.

The chain employs TRBV5-1 and TRBJ1-2, with 8 bases aligning to TRBD1. The CDR3 runs to 15 residues. From germline, CDR1 is SGHRS and CDR2 YFSETQ. V shed 4 bases and J 4 bases; nucleotides not matched to a gene: 9. The CDR3 spells CASSPQQGVPYGYTF. For the CDR3, the DNA is TGCGCCAGCAGCCCTCAACAGGGGGTTCCCTATGGCTACACCTTC.

This chain uses TRBV5-6 with TRBJ2-7; the match to TRBD1 covers 7 bases. J was trimmed by 1 base and V by 4 bases; bases with no gene match: 2. The length of the CDR3 is 13 residues. Germline V CDR1 and CDR2: SGHDT, YYEEEE. The CDR3 loop is CASSDRVSYEQYF. CDR3 in DNA: TGTGCCAGCAGCGACAGGGTGTCCTACGAGCAGTACTTC. Full variable domain (remainder filled in from reference TRBV5-6 and TRBJ2-7): DAGVTQSPTHLIKTRGQQVTLRCSPKSGHDTVSWYQQALGQGPQFIFQYYEEEERQRGNFPDRFSGHQFPNYSSELNVNALLLGDSALYLCASSDRVSYEQYFGPGTRLTVT.

The rearrangement links TRBV19 to TRBJ1-4; 9 bases fit TRBD1. In germline, CDR1 is LNHDA, CDR2 SQIVND (reference sequence). CDR3 length: 15 amino acids. The V segment lost 4 bases and the J segment 7 bases; nucleotides outside the gene matches: 7. The CDR3 is CASSTSVDRGEKLFF. For the CDR3, the DNA is TGTGCCAGTAGTACTTCCGTGGACAGGGGTGAAAAACTGTTTTTT.

The chain has TRBV4-2 and TRBJ2-5; D is perhaps TRBD1 (6 bases). Germline V CDR1 and CDR2: LGHNA, YNFKEQ. The CDR3 has 17 amino acids. The ends were cut back, 4 bases at V and 1 base at J, with 19 bases in the middle. CDR3 protein: CASSLQTNTGSQETQYF. Here the CDR3 DNA reads TGTGCCAGCAGCCTACAAACTAACACAGGGAGCCAAGAGACCCAGTACTTC.

V is TRBV6-2 or TRBV6-3 and J is TRBJ1-5; D perhaps matches TRBD1 (5 bases). CDR1 MNHEY and CDR2 SVGEGT come from the germline V gene. V lost 1 base, J lost 4 bases, and 11 bases lay in between. The CDR3 length is 15 residues. DNA of the CDR3: TGTGCCAGCAGTTACTGGGTGGGGGGGAATCAGCCCCAGCATTTT. Translating gives CASSYWVGGNQPQHF.

V gene TRBV7-9 combines with J gene TRBJ2-3; TRBD2 aligns across 7 bases. V lost 5 bases to trimming and J lost 5 bases; unmatched junction nucleotides: 16. The germline V gene encodes CDR1 SEHNR and CDR2 FQNEAQ (reference sequence). The CDR3 has 17 amino acids. In nucleotides, the CDR3 is TGTGCCAGCAGCCGTTCCGGGACTATGGCTGATAGAGATACGCAGTATTTT. It is translated as CASSRSGTMADRDTQYF. The complete variable domain, with remaining parts taken from reference TRBV7-9 and TRBJ2-3, reads DTGVSQNPRHKITKRGQNVTFRCDPISEHNRLYWYRQTLGQGPEFLTYFQNEAQLEKSRLLSDRFSAERPKGSFSTLEIQRTEQGDSAMYLCASSRSGTMADRDTQYFGPGTRLTVL.

The count of this clone is one. V usage is TRBV21-1 and J usage is TRBJ1-1. TRBV21-1 constitutes a pseudogene. The CDR3 length is 19 residues. The CDR3 bases are TGTGCCAGCAGCAAAGCCGGGAAGGTGGGAGCCCCCGCCAGGACTGAAGCTTTCTTT. It yields the protein CASSKAGKVGAPARTEAFF.

The chain recombines TRBV3-1 (or the pseudogene TRBV3-2) with TRBJ2-5; D remains ambiguous. This CDR3 region has 15 residues. CDR1 and CDR2 (germline): LGHDT, YNNKEL (reference sequence). Trimming cost V 1 base and J 1 base, with 10 bases left between them. In DNA form, the CDR3 reads TGTGCCAGCAGCCAAGCGCGCGGAGTCCAAGAGACCCAGTACTTC. This sequence encodes CASSQARGVQETQYF.

The rearrangement uses TRBV25-1 and TRBJ2-1; maybe TRBD2 (6 bases). Trimming removed 7 bases at V and 8 bases at J, with 21 bases between. The CDR3 contains 15 residues. CDR1 and CDR2 (germline): MGHDK, SYGVNS. The CDR3 here is CASMGGGGVGYEQFF. In nucleotides, the CDR3 is TGTGCCAGCATGGGAGGCGGAGGGGTTGGTTATGAGCAGTTCTTC.